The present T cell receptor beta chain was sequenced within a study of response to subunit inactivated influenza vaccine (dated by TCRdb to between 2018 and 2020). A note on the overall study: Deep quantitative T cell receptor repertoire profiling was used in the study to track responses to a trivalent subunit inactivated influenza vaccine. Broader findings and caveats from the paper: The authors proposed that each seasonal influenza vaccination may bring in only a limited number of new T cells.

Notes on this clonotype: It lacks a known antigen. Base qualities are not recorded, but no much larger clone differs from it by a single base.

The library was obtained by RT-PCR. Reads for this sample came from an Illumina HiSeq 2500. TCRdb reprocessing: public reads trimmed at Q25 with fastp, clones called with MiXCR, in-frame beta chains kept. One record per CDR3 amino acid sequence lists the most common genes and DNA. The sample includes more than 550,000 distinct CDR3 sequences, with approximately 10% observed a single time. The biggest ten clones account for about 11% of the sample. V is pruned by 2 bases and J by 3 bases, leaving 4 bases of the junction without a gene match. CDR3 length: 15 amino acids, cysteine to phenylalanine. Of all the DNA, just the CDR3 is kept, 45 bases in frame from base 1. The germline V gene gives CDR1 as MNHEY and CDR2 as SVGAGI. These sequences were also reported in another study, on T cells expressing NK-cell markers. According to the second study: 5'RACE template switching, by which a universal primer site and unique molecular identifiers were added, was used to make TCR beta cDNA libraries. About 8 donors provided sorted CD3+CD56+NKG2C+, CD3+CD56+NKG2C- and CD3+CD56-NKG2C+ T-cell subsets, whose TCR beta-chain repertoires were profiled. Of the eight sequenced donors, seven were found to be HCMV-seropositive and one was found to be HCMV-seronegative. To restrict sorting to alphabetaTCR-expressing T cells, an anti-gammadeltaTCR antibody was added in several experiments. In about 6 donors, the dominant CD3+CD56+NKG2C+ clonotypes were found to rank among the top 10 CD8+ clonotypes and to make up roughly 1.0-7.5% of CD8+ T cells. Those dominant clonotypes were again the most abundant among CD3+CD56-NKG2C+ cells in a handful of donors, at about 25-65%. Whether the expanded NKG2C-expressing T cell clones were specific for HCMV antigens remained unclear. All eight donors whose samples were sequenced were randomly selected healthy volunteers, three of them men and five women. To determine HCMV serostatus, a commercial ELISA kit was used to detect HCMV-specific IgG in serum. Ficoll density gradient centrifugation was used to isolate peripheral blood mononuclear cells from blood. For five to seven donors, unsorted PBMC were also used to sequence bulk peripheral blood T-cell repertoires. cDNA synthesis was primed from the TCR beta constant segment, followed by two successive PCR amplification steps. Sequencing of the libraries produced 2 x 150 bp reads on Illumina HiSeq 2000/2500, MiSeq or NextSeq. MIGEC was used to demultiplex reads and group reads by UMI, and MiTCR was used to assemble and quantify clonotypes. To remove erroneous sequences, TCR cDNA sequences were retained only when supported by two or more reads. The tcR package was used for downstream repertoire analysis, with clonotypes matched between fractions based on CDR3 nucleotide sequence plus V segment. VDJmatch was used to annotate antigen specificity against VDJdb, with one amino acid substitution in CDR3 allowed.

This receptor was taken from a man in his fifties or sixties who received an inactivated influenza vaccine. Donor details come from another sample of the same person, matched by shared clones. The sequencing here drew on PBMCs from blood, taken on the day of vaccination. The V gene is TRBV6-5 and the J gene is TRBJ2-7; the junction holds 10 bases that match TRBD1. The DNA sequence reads TGTGCCAGCAGTTACCGGGACAGGGGACTCTACGAGCAGTACTTC. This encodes CASSYRDRGLYEQYF.